The sequence of this T cell receptor (beta chain) was determined in a study of blood T cells in healthy people across ages. The study, taken as a whole, reports: Higher diversity, along with more naive CD4+ cells, distinguished long-lived donors from aged donors. Observed TCR beta diversity per million T cells went down as age went up. This fall followed a roughly linear course with age.

Sample-barcoded 5' priming and a J-beta primer mix drove a second PCR of roughly 6 to 12 cycles. One entry per CDR3 protein, called by TCRdb with MiXCR from the 5' RACE reads. Counted here are 1,800,000 or so distinct CDR3 sequences, 35% to 50% occurring once; the ten biggest clones make up more than 20%. Looked up from germline, CDR1 is LGHNA and CDR2 is YSLEER. This CDR3 spans 15 amino acids. Trimming took 0 bases from V and 3 from J, leaving 9 bases between them. This clonotype came up many times. Its antigen is as yet unknown. Staff drew around 10 milliliters of peripheral blood from each donor. V usage is TRBV4-3 and J usage is TRBJ2-1; D is unclear. This TCR came from a human donor in good health. The material sequenced was blood. In DNA, the CDR3 is TGCGCCAGCAGCCAAGATCTGGACGACTACAATGAGCAGTTCTTC. It encodes CASSQDLDDYNEQFF.